This TCR beta chain was recovered during a study of T cell responses to AZD1222 COVID-19 vaccine. As for this clone: The antigen remains unidentified.

Sequencing was performed with immunoSEQ multiplex PCR; in TCRdb, only in-frame clones are kept and a portion is missing. Here the sample spans around 200,000 clones, 85% to 90% being singletons. General observations from the study: Dominant at 160-218 and 743-854, vaccine-associated CD4 TCRs also spanned spike. Females outnumbered males among donors, who were mostly white British; clonal diversity was possibly underestimated. Only 5 or 6 AZD1222 recipients tested seropositive at baseline.

CDR1 LNHDA and CDR2 SQIVND come from the germline V gene (reference sequence). Trimming took 7 bases from V and 0 from J, leaving 12 bases between them. The CDR3 loop spans 15 amino acids. This chain uses TRBV19 with TRBJ1-4; no reliable D call. This sequence was found in an adult in good health. This specimen consisted of peripheral blood, obtained on day 0 of AZD1222 vaccination. CDR3 coding DNA: TGTGCCAGTACTGGTGGATTTGCAACTAATGAAAAACTGTTTTTT. This encodes CASTGGFATNEKLFF.